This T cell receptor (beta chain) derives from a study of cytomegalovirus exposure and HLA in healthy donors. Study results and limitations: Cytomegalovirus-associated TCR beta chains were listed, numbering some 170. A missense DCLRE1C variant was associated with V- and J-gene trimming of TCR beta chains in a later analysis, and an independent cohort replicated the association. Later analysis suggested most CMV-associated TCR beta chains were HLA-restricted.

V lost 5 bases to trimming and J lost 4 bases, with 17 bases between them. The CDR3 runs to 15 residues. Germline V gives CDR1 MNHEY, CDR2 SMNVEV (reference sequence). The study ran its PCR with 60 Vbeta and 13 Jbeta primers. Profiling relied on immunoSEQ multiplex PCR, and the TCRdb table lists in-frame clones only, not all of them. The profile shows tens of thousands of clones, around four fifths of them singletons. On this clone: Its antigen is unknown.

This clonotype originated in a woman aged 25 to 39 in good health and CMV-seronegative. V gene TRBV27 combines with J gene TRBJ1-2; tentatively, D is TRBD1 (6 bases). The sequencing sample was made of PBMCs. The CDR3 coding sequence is TGTGCCAGCAGTACGACTCAGGGGCAAGGCTATGGCTACACCTTC. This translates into CASSTTQGQGYGYTF.